This T cell receptor beta chain emerged from a study of shared clonotypes between healthy human individuals. Study-level findings and limits: In having few donors, the study represented limited genetic and exposure-history diversity.

The CDR3 runs 14 residues. The V gene's germline CDR1 is LGHNA and CDR2 YSLEER. The V end lost 1 base, the J end lost 2 bases, and 8 bases lay between the germline ends. Turning to this clone: What it recognizes is unknown.

The investigators split CD4+ cells into a CD45RA+ naive subset and a CD45RA-negative memory subset. The authors distributed each subset's genomic DNA evenly over several immunoSEQ plates. Each replicate PCR on the sorted subsets used roughly 200 ng DNA (around 30,000 T cell genomes). The table came from immunoSEQ multiplex PCR; TCRdb's copy has only in-frame clones and leaves some out. In the table there are over 2 million clones, 85% to 95% of which are singletons. This sequence was found in a man in his late teens or twenties in good health. Some clones in this sample may be carry-over from other donors' samples. The chain combines TRBV4-3 with TRBJ1-2, with D maybe TRBD1 (5 bases). The sample was naive CD4+ T cells from PBMCs. This sample's subset: CD45RA+ positively selected. The CDR3 loop is CASSQVGGNYGYTF. The DNA for the CDR3 is TGCGCCAGCAGCCAAGTTGGGGGGAACTATGGCTACACCTTC.